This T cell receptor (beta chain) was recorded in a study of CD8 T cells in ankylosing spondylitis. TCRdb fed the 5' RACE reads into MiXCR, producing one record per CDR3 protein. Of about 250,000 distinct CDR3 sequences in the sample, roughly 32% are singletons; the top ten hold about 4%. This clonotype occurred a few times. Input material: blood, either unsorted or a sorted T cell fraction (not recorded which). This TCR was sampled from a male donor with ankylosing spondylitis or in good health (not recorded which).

The CDR3 region is CASSLDPRGYEQYF. The DNA of the CDR3 is TGTGCCAGCAGCCTCGATCCGCGGGGATACGAGCAGTACTTC. The V and J genes are TRBV7-4 and TRBJ2-7, with D possibly TRBD2 on 6 matching bases. This CDR3 has 14 amino acids. Germline V gene data show CDR1 as SGHVT and CDR2 as SQSDAQ. V was shortened by 5 bases and J by 4 bases, with 15 bases between the two germline ends.